This TCR beta chain was identified during a study of T cell clonality in common variable immunodeficiency. Study findings and constraints: Fewer TCRbeta clones were shared among CVID subjects than controls. Compared with healthy controls, CVID subjects showed increased TCRbeta clonality, mostly in about a third.

Most patients and controls had Caucasian heritage. This clone was detected a few times. Its antigen remains unknown. Read coverage stops 3 residues before the CDR3 terminus; the germline J gene supplies the remainder. The protocol was immunoSEQ multiplex PCR, while the TCRdb copy is restricted to in-frame clones and leaves out a portion. There are 45,000 to 55,000 clones in the sample, none observed a single time. CDR3 length equals 17 residues. The V gene end was trimmed by 6 bases and the J gene end by 5 bases; junction bases not matched to a gene: 14. The germline V gene encodes CDR1 DFQATT and CDR2 SNEGSKA (reference sequence).

The TCR sequence derives from a person aged 18-69 years in good health. The gene calls are TRBV20-1 and TRBJ2-1; 12 nucleotides line up with TRBD2. Sample: peripheral blood mononuclear cells. CDR3 bases read: TGCAGTGCAAGGACCCTAGCGGGAGGGCGGGGGGACAATGAG. It encodes CSARTLAGGRGDNE. The CDR3 in its entirety is CSARTLAGGRGDNEQFF.